This T cell receptor (beta chain) was recorded in a study of blood T cell repertoires in COVID-19. Germline-derived CDR1 and CDR2 are MNHEY and SVGAGI. After removal of 5 bases from V and 6 bases from J, the junction contained 10 bases not matched to a gene. The CDR3 length is 14 residues. Profiled with immunoSEQ multiplex PCR; TCRdb holds only in-frame clones, not every one. This table has 81,000 or so clones, about 82% appearing once. V usage is TRBV6-5 and J usage is TRBJ2-7, with 7 bases identical to TRBD1. This clonotype was sampled from a man aged 50 to 60 with active COVID-19. Input material: peripheral blood. CDR3 nucleotides: TGTGCCAGCAGTAATTCCGACAGGGTAGGCGAGCAGTACTTC. Translated, it gives CASSNSDRVGEQYF.